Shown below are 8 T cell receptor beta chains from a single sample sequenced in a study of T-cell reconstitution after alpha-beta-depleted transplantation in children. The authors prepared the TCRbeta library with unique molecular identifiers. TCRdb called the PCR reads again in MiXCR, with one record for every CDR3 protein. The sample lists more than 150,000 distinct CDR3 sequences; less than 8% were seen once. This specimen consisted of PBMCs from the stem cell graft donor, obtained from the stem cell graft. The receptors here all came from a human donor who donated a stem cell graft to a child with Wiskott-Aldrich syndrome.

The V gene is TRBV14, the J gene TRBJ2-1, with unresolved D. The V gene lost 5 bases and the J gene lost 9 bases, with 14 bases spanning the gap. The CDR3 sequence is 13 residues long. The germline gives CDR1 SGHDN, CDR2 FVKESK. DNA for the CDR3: TGTGCCAGCAGCTACCGTCTTATCGGTGAGCAGTTCTTC. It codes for CASSYRLIGEQFF.

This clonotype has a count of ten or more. The CDR3 loop reads CASTQGGETQYF. CDR3 nucleotides: TGTGCCAGCACCCAGGGGGGAGAGACCCAGTACTTC. The V call is TRBV11-2, the J call TRBJ2-5; TRBD1 might be the D (7 bases). V lost 7 bases and J lost 4, with 10 bases in between. Germline assignment: CDR1 SGHAT and CDR2 FQNNGV. The CDR3 has 12 amino acids.

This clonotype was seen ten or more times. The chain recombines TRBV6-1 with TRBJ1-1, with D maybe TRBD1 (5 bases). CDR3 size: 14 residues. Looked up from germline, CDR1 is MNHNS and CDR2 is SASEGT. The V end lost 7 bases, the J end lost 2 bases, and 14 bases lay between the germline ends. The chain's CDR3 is CASTRWQGNTEAFF. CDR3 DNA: TGTGCCAGCACCCGTTGGCAGGGCAACACTGAAGCTTTCTTT.

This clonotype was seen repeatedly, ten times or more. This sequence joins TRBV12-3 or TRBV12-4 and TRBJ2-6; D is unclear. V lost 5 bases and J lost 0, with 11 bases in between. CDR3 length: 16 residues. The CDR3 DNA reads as TGTGCCAGCAGTCCCTTTGGAACCTCTGGGGCCAACGTCCTGACTTTC. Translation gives CASSPFGTSGANVLTF.

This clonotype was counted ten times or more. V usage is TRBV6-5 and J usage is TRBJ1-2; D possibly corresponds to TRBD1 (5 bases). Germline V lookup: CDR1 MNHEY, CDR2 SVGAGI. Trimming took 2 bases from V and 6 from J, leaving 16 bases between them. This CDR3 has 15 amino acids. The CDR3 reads CASSYRDGLADGYTF. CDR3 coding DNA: TGTGCCAGCAGTTACCGGGACGGCTTAGCGGATGGCTACACCTTC.

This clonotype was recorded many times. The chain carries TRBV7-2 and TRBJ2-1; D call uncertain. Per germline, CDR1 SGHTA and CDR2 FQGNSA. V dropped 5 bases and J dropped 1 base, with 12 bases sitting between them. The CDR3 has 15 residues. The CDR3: CASSPARKSYNEQFF. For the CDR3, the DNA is TGTGCCAGCAGCCCAGCTCGCAAGTCCTACAATGAGCAGTTCTTC.

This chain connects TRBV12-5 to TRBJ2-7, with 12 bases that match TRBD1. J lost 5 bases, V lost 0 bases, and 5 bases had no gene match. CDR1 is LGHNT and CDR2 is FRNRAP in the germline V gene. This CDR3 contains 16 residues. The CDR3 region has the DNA TGTGCTAGTGGTTTGGTAGCCGGGGACAGGGGGCACGAGCAGTACTTC. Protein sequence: CASGLVAGDRGHEQYF.

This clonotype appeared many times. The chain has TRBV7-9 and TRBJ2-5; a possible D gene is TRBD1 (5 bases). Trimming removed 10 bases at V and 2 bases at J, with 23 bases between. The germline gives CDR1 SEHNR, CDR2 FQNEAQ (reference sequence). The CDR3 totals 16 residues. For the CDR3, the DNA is TGTGCCATCGCCCACCAAATCCCAGGGTATCAAGAGACCCAGTACTTC. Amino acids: CAIAHQIPGYQETQYF.